Shown below are 21 T cell receptor beta chains from a single sample sequenced in a study of blood T cell repertoires in COVID-19. Sequencing used immunoSEQ multiplex PCR; TCRdb keeps in-frame clones, though not all of them. The sample contains about 55,000 clones, over 75% of which appear only once. Material for sequencing was peripheral blood. The receptors here all came from a man in his forties with acute or convalescent COVID-19.

CDR3 in amino acids: CASSRRQGLQPQHF. Here the CDR3 DNA reads TGTGCCAGCAGCCGGCGACAGGGCCTTCAGCCCCAGCATTTT. J is TRBJ1-5 and V is TRBV6-2 or TRBV6-3, with TRBD1 identical over 7 bases. The CDR3 covers 14 residues. Germline CDR1 is MNHEY and CDR2 is SVGEGT. The V and J ends lost 6 bases and 6 bases, in that order; junction bases with no gene match: 8.

The V gene is TRBV11-2, the J gene TRBJ2-3, with a tentative D call TRBD1 (6 bases). The CDR3 loop spans 16 amino acids. Germline V gene data show CDR1 as SGHAT and CDR2 as FQNNGV. The ends were cut back, 5 bases at V and 3 bases at J, with 18 bases in the middle. The CDR3 sequence is CASSPRRTAITDTQYF. CDR3 bases: TGTGCCAGCAGCCCACGCCGGACAGCTATTACAGATACGCAGTATTTT.

The chain has TRBV5-1 and TRBJ2-2; the D is unclear. V gave up 0 bases and J gave up 5 bases, with 8 bases separating them. The germline gives CDR1 SGHRS, CDR2 YFSETQ. The CDR3 covers 14 residues. The CDR3 coding sequence is TGCGCCAGCAGCTTGGCTCGGTCGACCGGGGAGCTGTTTTTT. As protein: CASSLARSTGELFF.

In this sample, this clone turned up once. This chain uses TRBV24-1 with TRBJ2-1, with 15 bases lining up with TRBD2. Germline V CDR1 and CDR2: KGHDR, SFDVKD. This CDR3 has 18 amino acids. V dropped 3 bases and J dropped 8; count of bases not matched to a gene: 10. This CDR3 reads CATSDPKGGLAGGYEQFF. In nucleotides, the CDR3 is TGTGCCACCAGTGATCCCAAGGGTGGACTAGCGGGAGGGTATGAGCAGTTCTTC.

The chain uses TRBV9 and TRBJ2-5, with 8 nucleotides matching TRBD2. Trimming took 2 bases from V and 1 from J; bases not matched to a gene: 4. The CDR3 totals 15 residues. Germline V gene data show CDR1 as SGDLS and CDR2 as YYNGEE. Written as DNA, the CDR3 is TGTGCCAGCAGCGTCCTAGCGGGTGCCCAAGAGACCCAGTACTTC. It yields the protein CASSVLAGAQETQYF.

This clone has just a few counts. The chain combines TRBV28 with TRBJ1-2; D is perhaps TRBD1 (5 bases). The CDR3 runs 14 residues. CDR1 is MDHEN and CDR2 is SYDVKM in the germline V gene. Trimming took 6 bases from V and 4 from J, leaving 15 bases between them. CDR3 protein: CASSSPGLSYGYTF. For the CDR3, the DNA is TGTGCCAGCAGCTCCCCAGGGTTGAGCTATGGCTACACCTTC.

CDR3 in DNA: TGTGCCAGCAGCCGCACCGGCGGGGACAATGAGCAGTTCTTC. This sequence encodes CASSRTGGDNEQFF. J is TRBJ2-1 and V is TRBV7-2, with D perhaps matching TRBD2 (6 bases). Trimming took off 5 bases at V and 5 bases at J, with 13 bases between the two ends. Germline V gene sequence: CDR1 SGHTA, CDR2 FQGNSA. The CDR3 is 14 residues long. Using reference TRBV7-2 and TRBJ2-1 for the parts outside the CDR3, the full variable domain is GAGVSQSPSNKVTEKGKDVELRCDPISGHTALYWYRQSLGQGLEFLIYFQGNSAPDKSGLPSDRFSAERTGGSVSTLTIQRTQQEDSAVYLCASSRTGGDNEQFFGPGTRLTVL.

This clone has only one observation. This chain links TRBV4-1 with TRBJ1-3; unclear D gene. CDR3 size: 15 residues. Germline CDR1 MGHRA, CDR2 YSYEKL. V was trimmed by 4 bases and J by 0 bases, leaving 10 bases between them. The CDR3: CASSLLQSSGNTIYF. For the CDR3, the DNA is TGCGCCAGCAGCCTTCTACAGAGCTCTGGAAACACCATATATTTT.

CDR3 DNA sequence: TGTGCCAGCAGTTACCCAGACAGGGCCCCAAATCAGCCCCAGCATTTT. This codes for CASSYPDRAPNQPQHF. V is TRBV6-5 and J is TRBJ1-5, with 7 bases fitting TRBD1. Losses at the gene ends were 2 bases for V and 4 bases for J; bases not matched to a gene: 8. The CDR3 runs to 16 residues. The germline V gene encodes CDR1 MNHEY and CDR2 SVGAGI.

V gene TRBV24-1 combines with J gene TRBJ2-1; no reliable D call. The CDR3 contains 13 residues. V lost 2 bases, J lost 8 bases, and 9 bases lay in between. Germline V gene data show CDR1 as KGHDR and CDR2 as SFDVKD. The CDR3 DNA reads TGTGCCACCAGTGATTACTCGAGTTATGAGCAGTTCTTC. It translates to CATSDYSSYEQFF.

The rearrangement links TRBV5-4 to TRBJ2-7, with a weak D call TRBD1 (5 bases). Germline CDR1 SGHNT, CDR2 YYREEE (reference sequence). This CDR3 region has 13 residues. The V gene lost 1 base and the J gene lost 1 base, with 6 bases spanning the gap. CDR3 region: CASSLRGSYEQYF. The CDR3 DNA follows: TGTGCCAGCAGCTTGAGGGGTTCCTACGAGCAGTACTTC.

This clone turned up a few times. The rearrangement uses TRBV20-1 and TRBJ1-2, with D uncertain. This CDR3 contains 12 residues. Trimming removed 3 bases at V and 3 bases at J, with 8 bases between. CDR1 and CDR2 (germline): DFQATT, SNEGSKA (reference sequence). The CDR3 sequence: CSASGTDYGYTF. The DNA of the CDR3 is TGCAGTGCTAGTGGTACTGACTATGGCTACACCTTC.

This sequence joins TRBV6-2 or TRBV6-3 and TRBJ2-3, with 7 bases fitting TRBD1. The CDR3 loop spans 16 amino acids. The germline gives CDR1 MNHEY, CDR2 SVGEGT. The V segment lost 0 bases and the J segment 0 bases; nucleotides outside the gene matches: 3. CDR3: CASSYSGTESTDTQYF. As DNA, the CDR3 is TGTGCCAGCAGTTACTCAGGGACAGAGAGCACAGATACGCAGTATTTT.

The rearrangement uses TRBV7-9 and TRBJ1-5, with 7 bases aligning to TRBD1. CDR1 is SEHNR and CDR2 is FQNEAQ in the germline V gene (reference sequence). CDR3 size: 13 residues. The V segment lost 5 bases and the J segment 4 bases; nucleotides outside the gene matches: 2. The DNA of the CDR3 is TGTGCCAGCAGCCAGGGGGGAAATCAGCCCCAGCATTTT. It is translated as CASSQGGNQPQHF.

V and J are TRBV7-9 and TRBJ2-1; 9 bases are shared with TRBD2. CDR1 is SEHNR, CDR2 FQNEAQ, per germline (reference sequence). J lost 6 bases, V lost 2 bases, and 5 bases had no gene match. The CDR3 is 15 residues long. Here the CDR3 reads CASSLSASGINEQFF. For the CDR3, the DNA is TGTGCCAGCAGCTTAAGCGCTAGCGGGATCAATGAGCAGTTCTTC.

V is TRBV12-3 or TRBV12-4 and J is TRBJ1-1; D ambiguous. Trimming cost V 3 bases and J 7 bases, with 9 bases left between them. The CDR3 extends over 12 amino acids. CDR3 sequence (DNA): TGTGCCAGCAGTTTGCCGACTTTTGAAGCTTTCTTT. The encoded protein is CASSLPTFEAFF.

The chain recombines TRBV5-1 with TRBJ1-5; no definite D call. Trimming stripped 0 bases from V and 2 bases from J, with 6 bases between. Germline V gene lookup returns CDR1 SGHRS and CDR2 YFSETQ. The CDR3 contains 14 residues. This CDR3 reads CASSLEPGNQPQHF. The CDR3 bases are TGCGCCAGCAGCTTGGAACCAGGCAATCAGCCCCAGCATTTT.

V usage is TRBV3-1 (or the pseudogene TRBV3-2) and J usage is TRBJ1-5; D not resolved. CDR1 is LGHDT and CDR2 is YNNKEL in the germline V gene (reference sequence). The V end was cut by 0 bases, the J end by 0 bases, with 12 bases between. The CDR3 is 17 amino acids. CDR3 nucleotide sequence: TGTGCCAGCAGCCAAGATTGGCCCGGGGTTAGCAATCAGCCCCAGCATTTT. Translated: CASSQDWPGVSNQPQHF.

The chain links TRBV19 to TRBJ1-1; TRBD1 might be the D (5 bases). Between the trimmed V and J ends, which lost 4 bases and 0 bases, there was a span of 12 bases. This CDR3 has 15 amino acids. CDR1 is LNHDA, CDR2 SQIVND, per germline (reference sequence). Here the CDR3 reads CASSSPGLLNTEAFF. The CDR3 DNA is TGTGCCAGTAGTAGCCCGGGACTCTTGAACACTGAAGCTTTCTTT.

This clone has a single count. The chain couples TRBV6-5 to TRBJ2-7; 7 bases agree with TRBD1. J lost 4 bases, V lost 5 bases, and 5 bases had no gene match. Germline V gene data show CDR1 as MNHEY and CDR2 as SVGAGI. There are 13 residues in the CDR3. CDR3 in amino acids: CASSMDRQYEQYF. DNA for the CDR3: TGTGCCAGCAGTATGGACAGGCAATACGAGCAGTACTTC.

The rearrangement links TRBV4-3 to TRBJ2-7; TRBD2 might be the D (5 bases). The germline V gene has CDR1 LGHNA and CDR2 YSLEER. CDR3 length: 16 residues. Trimming took 4 bases from V and 3 from J, leaving 19 bases between them. The CDR3 sequence: CASSPWGARSLYEQYF. The DNA for the CDR3 is TGCGCCAGCAGCCCGTGGGGAGCCAGAAGCCTCTACGAGCAGTACTTC.